This T cell receptor (beta chain) was identified during a study of cytomegalovirus exposure and HLA in healthy donors. Study outcomes and limitations: In a later analysis, at a false discovery rate of 0.05, about 17,000 TCR beta sequences matched HLA alleles. Later analysis indicated greater clonal expansion among HLA-associated TCR beta chains than among equally common other chains. CMV serostatus was the sole immune exposure information available. The study assumed roughly uniform donor sequencing depth for presence/absence analyses.

With V trimmed by 0 bases and J by 5 bases, 2 bases remained unmatched. This CDR3 has 16 amino acids. Germline values: CDR1 SGDLS, CDR2 YYNGEE. This clone showed up just once. Its target is unknown. Primers for the PCR totalled 60 Vbeta and 13 Jbeta. Clones were read by immunoSEQ multiplex PCR, and TCRdb kept only the in-frame ones, dropping some. The table shows about 80,000 clones, with almost 80% occurring only once. This chain links TRBV9 with TRBJ2-5, with 15 bases identical to TRBD2. The sequence came from a woman in her forties in good health and CMV-seropositive. The specimen sequenced was PBMCs. The CDR3 loop is CASSVGGLAGGETQYF. For the CDR3, the DNA is TGTGCCAGCAGCGTAGGGGGACTAGCGGGAGGTGAGACCCAGTACTTC.